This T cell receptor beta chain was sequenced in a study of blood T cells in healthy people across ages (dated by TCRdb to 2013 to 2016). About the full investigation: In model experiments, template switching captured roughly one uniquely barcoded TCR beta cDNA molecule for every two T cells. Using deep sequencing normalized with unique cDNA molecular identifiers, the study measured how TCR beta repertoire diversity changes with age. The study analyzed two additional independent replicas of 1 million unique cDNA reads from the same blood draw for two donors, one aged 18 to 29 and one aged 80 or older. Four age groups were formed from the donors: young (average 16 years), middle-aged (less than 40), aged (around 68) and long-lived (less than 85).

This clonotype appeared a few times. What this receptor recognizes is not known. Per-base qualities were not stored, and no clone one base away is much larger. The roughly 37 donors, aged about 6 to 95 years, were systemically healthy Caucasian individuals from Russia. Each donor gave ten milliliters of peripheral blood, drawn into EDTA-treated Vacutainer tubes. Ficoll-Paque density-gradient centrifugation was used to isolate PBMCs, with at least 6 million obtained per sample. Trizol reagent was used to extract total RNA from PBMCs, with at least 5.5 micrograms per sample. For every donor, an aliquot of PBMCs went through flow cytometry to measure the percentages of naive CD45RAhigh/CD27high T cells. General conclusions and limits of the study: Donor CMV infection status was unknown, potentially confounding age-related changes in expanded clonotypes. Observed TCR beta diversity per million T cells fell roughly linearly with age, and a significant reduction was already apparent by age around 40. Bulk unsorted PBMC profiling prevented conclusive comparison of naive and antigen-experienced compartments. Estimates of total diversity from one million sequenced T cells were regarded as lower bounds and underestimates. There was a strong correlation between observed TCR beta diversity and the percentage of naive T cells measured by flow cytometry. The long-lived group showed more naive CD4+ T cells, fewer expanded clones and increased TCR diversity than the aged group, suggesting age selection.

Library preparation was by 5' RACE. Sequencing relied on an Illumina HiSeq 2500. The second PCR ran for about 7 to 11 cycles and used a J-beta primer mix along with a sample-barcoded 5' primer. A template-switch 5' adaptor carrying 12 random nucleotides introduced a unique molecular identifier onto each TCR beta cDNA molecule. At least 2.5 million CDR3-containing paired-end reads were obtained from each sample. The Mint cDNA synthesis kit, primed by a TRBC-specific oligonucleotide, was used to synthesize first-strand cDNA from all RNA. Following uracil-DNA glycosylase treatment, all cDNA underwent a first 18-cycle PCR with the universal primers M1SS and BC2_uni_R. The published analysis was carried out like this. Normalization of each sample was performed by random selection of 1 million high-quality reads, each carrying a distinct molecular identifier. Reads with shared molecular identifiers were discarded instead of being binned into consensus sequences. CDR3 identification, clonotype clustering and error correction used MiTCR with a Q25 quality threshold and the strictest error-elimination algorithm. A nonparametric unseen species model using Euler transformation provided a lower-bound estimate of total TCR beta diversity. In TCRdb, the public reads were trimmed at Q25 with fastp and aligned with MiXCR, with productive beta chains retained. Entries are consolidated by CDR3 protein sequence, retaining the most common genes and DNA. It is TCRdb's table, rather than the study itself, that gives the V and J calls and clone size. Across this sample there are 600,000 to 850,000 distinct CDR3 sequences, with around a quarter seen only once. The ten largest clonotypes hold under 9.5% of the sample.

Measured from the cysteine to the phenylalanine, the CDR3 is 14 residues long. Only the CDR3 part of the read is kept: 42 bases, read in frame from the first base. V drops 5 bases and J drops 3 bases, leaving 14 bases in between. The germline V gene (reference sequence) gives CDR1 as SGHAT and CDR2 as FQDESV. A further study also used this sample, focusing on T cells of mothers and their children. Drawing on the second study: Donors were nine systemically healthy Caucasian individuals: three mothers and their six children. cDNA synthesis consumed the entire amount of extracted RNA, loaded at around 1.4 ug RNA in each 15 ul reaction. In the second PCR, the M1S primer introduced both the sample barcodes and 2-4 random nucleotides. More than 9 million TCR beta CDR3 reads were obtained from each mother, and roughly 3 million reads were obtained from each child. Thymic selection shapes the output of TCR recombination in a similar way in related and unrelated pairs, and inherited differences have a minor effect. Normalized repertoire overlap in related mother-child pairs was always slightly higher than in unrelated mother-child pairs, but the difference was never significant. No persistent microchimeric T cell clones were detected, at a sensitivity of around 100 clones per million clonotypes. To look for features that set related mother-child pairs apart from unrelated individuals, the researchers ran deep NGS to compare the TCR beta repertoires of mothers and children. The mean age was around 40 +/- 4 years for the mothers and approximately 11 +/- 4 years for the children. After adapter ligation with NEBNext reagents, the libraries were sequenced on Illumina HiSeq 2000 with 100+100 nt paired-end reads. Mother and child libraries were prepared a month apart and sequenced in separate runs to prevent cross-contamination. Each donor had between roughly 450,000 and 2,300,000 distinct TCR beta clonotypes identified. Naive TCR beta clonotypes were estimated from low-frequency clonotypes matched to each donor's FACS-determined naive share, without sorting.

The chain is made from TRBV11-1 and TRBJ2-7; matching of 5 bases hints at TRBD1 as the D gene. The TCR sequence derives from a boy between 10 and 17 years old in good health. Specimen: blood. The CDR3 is CASSQTRQGYEQYF. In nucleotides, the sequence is TGTGCCAGCAGCCAAACCCGGCAGGGCTACGAGCAGTACTTC.